This entry lists 7 T cell receptor beta chains sequenced from one sample in a study of identical twins. In TCRdb, the 5' RACE reads were re-called with MiXCR into one record per CDR3 protein. The sample lists 500,000 to 550,000 distinct CDR3 sequences, around 24% occurring once. The data were also submitted as part of a second study, on yellow fever vaccine responses in identical twins.

The source material was CD4+ T cells sorted from blood. These TCRs come from a woman in her late teens or twenties in good health.

The CDR3 here is CSARVKGLKVSYNEQFF. The CDR3 DNA is TGCAGTGCTAGAGTTAAGGGGCTGAAGGTCTCCTACAATGAGCAGTTCTTC. V and J are TRBV20-1 and TRBJ2-1; D may be TRBD1 (5 bases). CDR3 length equals 17 residues. Trimming took 1 base from V and 0 from J, leaving 16 bases between them. Germline V gives CDR1 DFQATT, CDR2 SNEGSKA (reference sequence).

This clonotype was detected a few times. The chain combines TRBV10-3 with TRBJ2-1; TRBD2 is a possible D gene (5 bases). The CDR3 is made up of 13 amino acids. V dropped 10 bases and J dropped 4 bases, with 14 bases sitting between them. Germline lookup yields CDR1 ENHRY and CDR2 SYGVKD. The CDR3 protein is CATEGPGYNEQFF. CDR3 coding DNA: TGTGCCACCGAAGGCCCGGGGTACAATGAGCAGTTCTTC.

The CDR3 DNA sequence: TGTGCCAGCAGCTTAGACGGGACTCTCTACGAGCAGTACTTC. Translating it yields CASSLDGTLYEQYF. This chain links TRBV7-6 with TRBJ2-7, with a weak D call TRBD2 (6 bases). CDR3 length equals 14 residues. With 1 base removed from V and 3 bases from J, the gap between germline ends came to 10 bases. Germline-derived CDR1 and CDR2 are SGHVS and FNYEAQ.

This clonotype came up a few times. This rearrangement joins TRBV3-1 to TRBJ2-1; 8 nucleotides agree with TRBD2. The germline V gene has CDR1 LGHDT and CDR2 YNNKEL (reference sequence). The CDR3 runs to 15 residues. With V trimmed by 1 base and J by 4 bases, 3 bases remained unmatched. CDR3 bases: TGTGCCAGCAGCCAAGGGACTAGCCGTTACAATGAGCAGTTCTTC. Amino acids: CASSQGTSRYNEQFF.

This clonotype was observed once. This chain uses TRBV19 with TRBJ1-5; unclear D gene. Germline lookup yields CDR1 LNHDA and CDR2 SQIVND (reference sequence). The V end lost 1 base, the J end lost 0 bases, and 7 bases lay between the germline ends. CDR3 length equals 15 residues. This CDR3 is CASSIGSFSNQPQHF. The CDR3 DNA reads as TGTGCCAGTAGTATAGGGAGCTTTAGCAATCAGCCCCAGCATTTT.

This clonotype was observed a few times. The chain links TRBV6-1 to TRBJ2-3; 16 bases agree with TRBD2. The CDR3 has 15 amino acids. J lost 6 bases, V lost 6 bases, and 3 bases had no gene match. Looked up from germline, CDR1 is MNHNS and CDR2 is SASEGT. This CDR3 reads CASRGLAGGSDTQYF. As DNA, the CDR3 is TGTGCCAGCAGGGGACTAGCGGGAGGGTCGGATACGCAGTATTTT.

The chain carries TRBV5-6 and TRBJ2-7; a weak D match, TRBD2 (5 bases). Germline V gene sequence: CDR1 SGHDT, CDR2 YYEEEE. V was pared by 6 bases and J by 3 bases, with 16 bases between. The CDR3 contains 14 residues. CDR3 sequence: CASTRRGRIYEQYF. The CDR3 DNA reads as TGTGCCAGCACCCGCCGCGGGCGGATCTACGAGCAGTACTTC.